The entry below gives a single T cell receptor beta chain sequence along with its context. The antigen remains unidentified. Using immunoSEQ multiplex PCR, the repertoire was profiled, and TCRdb retains in-frame clones only, with some absent. The sample has some 54,000 clones; roughly 82% are singletons. The data belong to a study of identifying expanded T cells in peripheral blood. Study-wide results and caveats: Differentially abundant clones: about 1.1 between replicates, 16.4 at 2 to 3 weeks, around 20 at four. Variance in clone template counts between approximately 2-week samples significantly increased with total template count across all healthy donors.

Trimming took off 10 bases at V and 3 bases at J, with 16 bases between the two ends. Germline V lookup: CDR1 SNHLY, CDR2 FYNNEI. The length of the CDR3 is 14 residues. This clonotype was obtained from a person between 18 and 69 years old in good health. V and J are TRBV2 and TRBJ2-4, with D maybe TRBD2 (6 bases). Sequenced input: blood. The CDR3 sequence: CATSMGGVKNIQYF. DNA of the CDR3: TGTGCCACCAGCATGGGAGGTGTCAAAAACATTCAGTACTTC.